Presented here are 21 T cell receptor beta chains from one specimen sequenced in a study of CD8+ T cells in alopecia areata. TCR sequencing used cDNA made by reverse transcription of extracted RNA. The data were produced by immunoSEQ multiplex PCR, yet TCRdb's version contains in-frame clones alone and is incomplete. The table records some 240,000 clones, 57% of them present only once. The material sequenced was CD4+ T cells sorted from blood, taken at week 0. These receptors all stem from a human donor with alopecia areata.

This clone was seen a handful of times. The V gene is TRBV7-2, the J gene TRBJ2-3; D is unresolved. V was clipped by 1 base and J by 2 bases, with 10 bases between them. The CDR3 loop spans 15 amino acids. CDR1 SGHTA and CDR2 FQGNSA come from the germline V gene. CDR3 DNA: TGTGCCAGCAGCTTAGGTTCCCAGACCACAGATACGCAGTATTTT. This gives the protein CASSLGSQTTDTQYF.

This chain links TRBV4-2 with TRBJ1-3; TRBD1 agrees at 8 bases. V trimming: 2 bases; J trimming: 0 bases; junction bases outside the gene matches: 9. The CDR3 sequence is 18 residues long. Germline CDR1 and CDR2: LGHNA and YNFKEQ. The CDR3 region has the DNA TGTGCCAGCAGCCAACCACAGGGGGGAACGAGCTCTGGAAACACCATATATTTT. Translating it yields CASSQPQGGTSSGNTIYF.

This clone showed up many times. This sequence joins TRBV5-5 and TRBJ2-4; D gene unclear. Germline V gene data show CDR1 as SGHKS and CDR2 as YYEKEE (reference sequence). This CDR3 is built from 17 residues. V was cut by 4 bases and J by 0 bases, with 17 bases left in between. CDR3 sequence: CASSPQGTARAKNIQYF. Written as DNA, the CDR3 is TGTGCCAGCAGCCCCCAAGGCACAGCGAGAGCCAAAAACATTCAGTACTTC. The full variable domain, in which reference TRBV5-5 and TRBJ2-4 provide the parts outside the CDR3, is DAGVTQSPTHLIKTRGQQVTLRCSPISGHKSVSWYQQVLGQGPQFIFQYYEKEERGRGNFPDRFSARQFPNYSSELNVNALLLGDSALYLCASSPQGTARAKNIQYFGAGTRLSVL.

The chain is built from TRBV30 and TRBJ1-5; D is ambiguous. The CDR3 covers 15 residues. V lost 3 bases and J lost 1, with 13 bases in between. CDR1 is GTSNPN, CDR2 SVGIG, per germline (reference sequence). The CDR3 sequence: CAWRGNLGSNQPQHF. CDR3 DNA sequence: TGTGCCTGGAGGGGCAACCTTGGGAGCAATCAGCCCCAGCATTTT.

The rearrangement links TRBV4-2 to TRBJ2-7, with a tentative D call TRBD1 (6 bases). Germline CDR1 and CDR2: LGHNA and YNFKEQ. Trimming left V 1 base short and J 2 bases short, with 9 bases between. CDR3 size: 14 residues. The chain's CDR3 is CASSQGTGTYEQYF. Here the CDR3 DNA reads TGTGCCAGCAGCCAAGGTACAGGGACCTACGAGCAGTACTTC.

The rearrangement links TRBV4-1 to TRBJ1-5; TRBD1 aligns across 7 bases. CDR1 is MGHRA and CDR2 is YSYEKL in the germline V gene. V lost 1 base and J lost 1; bases outside the gene matches: 10. The length of the CDR3 is 18 residues. CDR3: CASSQGGRGALSNQPQHF. The CDR3 DNA follows: TGCGCCAGCAGCCAAGGGGGCAGGGGGGCCCTCAGCAATCAGCCCCAGCATTTT.

This clone was counted a few times. The J gene is TRBJ2-3, the V gene TRBV30; D is ambiguous. Per the germline V gene, CDR1 is GTSNPN and CDR2 is SVGIG (reference sequence). V gave up 2 bases and J gave up 4 bases, with 10 bases separating them. There are 13 residues in the CDR3. The CDR3 DNA reads as TGTGCCTGGAGTACCCGTAGGGCAGATACGCAGTATTTT. Amino acids: CAWSTRRADTQYF.

The chain is built from TRBV29-1 and TRBJ2-7; 9 nucleotides agree with TRBD1. The CDR3 has 13 residues. The germline gives CDR1 SQVTM, CDR2 ANQGSEA. Trimming removed 6 bases from V and 6 bases from J; junction bases left unmatched: 9. This chain's CDR3 is CSVAGTGRGEQYF. CDR3 nucleotide sequence: TGCAGCGTCGCCGGGACAGGGCGAGGCGAGCAGTACTTC.

This chain joins TRBV7-9 and TRBJ2-3; a weak D match, TRBD2 (6 bases). The CDR3 extends over 15 amino acids. The germline V and J ends were trimmed by 4 bases and 4 bases, with 15 bases remaining between them. Per the germline V gene, CDR1 is SEHNR and CDR2 is FQNEAQ (reference sequence). Here the CDR3 reads CASSSFGGGPDTQYF. DNA for the CDR3: TGTGCCAGCAGCTCATTCGGGGGTGGCCCAGATACGCAGTATTTT. Drawing the rest from reference TRBV7-9 and TRBJ2-3, the complete variable domain is DTGVSQNPRHKITKRGQNVTFRCDPISEHNRLYWYRQTLGQGPEFLTYFQNEAQLEKSRLLSDRFSAERPKGSFSTLEIQRTEQGDSAMYLCASSSFGGGPDTQYFGPGTRLTVL.

The V gene is TRBV30, the J gene TRBJ1-2; possibly TRBD1 for D (6 bases). V lost 8 bases and J lost 8, with 12 bases in between. The CDR3 totals 10 residues. Germline CDR1 reads GTSNPN; CDR2 reads SVGIG (reference sequence). Written as DNA, the CDR3 is TGTGCCGGTACAGGGCTCGGCTACACCTTC. Protein sequence: CAGTGLGYTF.

This clone was counted ten times or more. This chain connects TRBV5-6 to TRBJ1-2; D perhaps matches TRBD1 (5 bases). V was pared by 4 bases and J by 8 bases, with 24 bases between. The CDR3 has 16 residues. Germline V lookup: CDR1 SGHDT, CDR2 YYEEEE. CDR3 DNA sequence: TGTGCCAGCAGCCTTGGGGCTGCCGCGAGCCTTAGAGGCTACACCTTC. Its protein is CASSLGAAASLRGYTF.

In nucleotides, the CDR3 is TGTGCCAGCAGTGATATTCAGGTACAGGGCAACGGCTACACCTTC. It translates to CASSDIQVQGNGYTF. The chain joins TRBV25-1 to TRBJ1-2; D may be TRBD1 (6 bases). From germline, CDR1 is MGHDK and CDR2 SYGVNS. V lost 3 bases and J lost 8, with 19 bases in between. The CDR3 has 15 residues.

In its sample, this clone was seen a few times. The rearrangement uses TRBV30 and TRBJ2-3; 11 bases fit TRBD2. CDR1 and CDR2 (germline): GTSNPN, SVGIG (reference sequence). CDR3 length: 15 residues. J lost 1 base, V lost 8 bases, and 8 bases had no gene match. The CDR3 nucleotides are TGTGCCGGGAATTGGGGACTAGCGGGCACAGATACGCAGTATTTT. It specifies CAGNWGLAGTDTQYF.

This rearrangement joins TRBV9 to TRBJ1-2, with 8 positions matching TRBD1. From germline, CDR1 is SGDLS and CDR2 YYNGEE. V lost 2 bases to trimming and J lost 4 bases; unmatched junction nucleotides: 4. The CDR3 length is 14 residues. CDR3 in DNA: TGTGCCAGCAGCGTCGGACAGGGTGTCTATGGCTACACCTTC. Translated: CASSVGQGVYGYTF.

The chain couples TRBV6-5 to TRBJ2-7; 8 nucleotides line up with TRBD1. The CDR3 has 14 amino acids. V lost 2 bases, J lost 4 bases, and 4 bases stayed unmatched. Germline assignment: CDR1 MNHEY and CDR2 SVGAGI. DNA for the CDR3: TGTGCCAGCAGTTACCGGACAGGGAGTTACGAGCAGTACTTC. It codes for CASSYRTGSYEQYF.

The rearrangement joins TRBV6-5 to TRBJ1-1; D is unresolved. V lost 6 bases and J lost 4, with 9 bases in between. CDR1 and CDR2 from the germline V gene are MNHEY and SVGAGI. This CDR3 is built from 12 residues. CDR3 loop: CASSGRGTEAFF. The CDR3 DNA follows: TGTGCCAGCAGCGGCCGCGGCACTGAAGCTTTCTTT.

V is TRBV5-1 and J is TRBJ2-7, with 7 bases lining up with TRBD1. The CDR3 consists of 14 residues. V dropped 4 bases and J dropped 0; count of bases not matched to a gene: 4. CDR1 and CDR2 from the germline V gene are SGHRS and YFSETQ. The CDR3 nucleotides read TGCGCCAGCAGCCGGACAGGAAACTCCTACGAGCAGTACTTC. It yields the protein CASSRTGNSYEQYF.

This clone was detected a few times. The chain combines TRBV27 with TRBJ1-2, with 9 bases identical to TRBD1. The CDR3 totals 13 residues. The J segment lost 8 bases and the V segment lost 4 bases, leaving 5 bases of the junction unmatched. Looked up from germline, CDR1 is MNHEY and CDR2 is SMNVEV (reference sequence). The CDR3, as DNA: TGTGCCAGCAGTTCTTGGACAGGGGAAGGCTACACCTTC. This translates into CASSSWTGEGYTF.

A single count supports this clone. V usage is TRBV7-3 and J usage is TRBJ2-1; D might be TRBD2 (7 bases). V was trimmed by 4 bases and J by 4 bases, leaving 17 bases between them. This CDR3 comprises 16 residues. The V gene's germline CDR1 is SGHTA and CDR2 FQGTGA. In DNA, the CDR3 is TGTGCCAGCAGCTCCCGTCGGGGGGCCGGGTACAATGAGCAGTTCTTC. It yields the protein CASSSRRGAGYNEQFF.

The J gene is TRBJ1-2, the V gene TRBV7-2, with D possibly being TRBD1 (6 bases). V lost 5 bases to trimming and J lost 4 bases, with 23 bases between them. CDR3 length: 17 residues. The germline CDR1 and CDR2 sequences are SGHTA and FQGNSA. This CDR3 is CASSLSQQGGAFYGYTF. The CDR3 DNA is TGTGCCAGCAGCCTATCCCAACAGGGAGGGGCTTTCTATGGCTACACCTTC.

The gene calls are TRBV6-6 and TRBJ2-1; TRBD2 matches at 9 bases. Germline V gene sequence: CDR1 MNHNY, CDR2 SVGAGI (reference sequence). The CDR3 is 16 residues long. Losses at the gene ends were 6 bases for V and 4 bases for J; bases not matched to a gene: 10. The CDR3 nucleotides are TGTGCCAGCAGAGAACATGGGACTAGCAGATACAATGAGCAGTTCTTC. It is translated as CASREHGTSRYNEQFF.